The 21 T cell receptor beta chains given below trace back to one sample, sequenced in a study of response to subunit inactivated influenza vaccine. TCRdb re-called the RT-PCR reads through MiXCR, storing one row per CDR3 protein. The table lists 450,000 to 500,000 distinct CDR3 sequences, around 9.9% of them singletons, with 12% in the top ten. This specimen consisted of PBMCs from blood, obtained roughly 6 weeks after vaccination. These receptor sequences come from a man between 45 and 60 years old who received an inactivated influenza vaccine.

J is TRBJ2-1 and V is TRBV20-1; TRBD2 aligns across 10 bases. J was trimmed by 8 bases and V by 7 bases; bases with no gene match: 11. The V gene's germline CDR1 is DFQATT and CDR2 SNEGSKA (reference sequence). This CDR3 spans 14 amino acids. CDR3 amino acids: CSGQGSGRAHEQFF. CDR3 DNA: TGCAGTGGACAGGGAAGCGGGAGGGCTCATGAGCAGTTCTTC.

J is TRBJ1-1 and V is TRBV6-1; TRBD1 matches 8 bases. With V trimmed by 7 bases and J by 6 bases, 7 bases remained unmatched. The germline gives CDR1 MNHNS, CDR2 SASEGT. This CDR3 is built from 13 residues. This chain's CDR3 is CASMVQGGSEAFF. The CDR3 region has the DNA TGTGCCAGCATGGTACAGGGGGGGTCTGAAGCTTTCTTT.

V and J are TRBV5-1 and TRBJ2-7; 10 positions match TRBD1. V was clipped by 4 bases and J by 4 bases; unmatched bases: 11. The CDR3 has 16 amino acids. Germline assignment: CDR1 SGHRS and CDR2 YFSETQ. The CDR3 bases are TGCGCCAGCAGCCTTCGACCGGGACAGGGGATGTACGAGCAGTACTTC. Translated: CASSLRPGQGMYEQYF.

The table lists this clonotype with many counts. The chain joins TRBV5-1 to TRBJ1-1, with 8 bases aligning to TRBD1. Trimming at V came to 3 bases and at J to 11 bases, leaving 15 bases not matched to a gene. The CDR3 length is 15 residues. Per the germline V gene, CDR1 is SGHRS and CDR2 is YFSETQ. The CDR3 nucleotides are TGCGCCAGCAGCTCGCAGGGGGCGGGCGTAGGCAGCGCTTTCTTT. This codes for CASSSQGAGVGSAFF.

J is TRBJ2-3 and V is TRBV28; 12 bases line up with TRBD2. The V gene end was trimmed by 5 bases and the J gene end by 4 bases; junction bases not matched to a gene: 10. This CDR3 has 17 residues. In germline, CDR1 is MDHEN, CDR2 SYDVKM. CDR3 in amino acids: CASSPIRLAGVPDTQYF. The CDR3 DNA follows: TGTGCCAGCAGTCCCATTAGACTAGCGGGAGTTCCAGATACGCAGTATTTT.

In DNA, the CDR3 is TGTGCCAGCTCAACAACGTTCCGGGACAGGGGAACTCAACTCCAAGAGACCCAGTACTTC. Protein: CASSTTFRDRGTQLQETQYF. The chain carries TRBV18 and TRBJ2-5, with 10 positions matching TRBD1. Per germline, CDR1 KGHSH and CDR2 LQKENI. This CDR3 comprises 20 residues. Losses at the gene ends were 5 bases for V and 1 base for J; bases not matched to a gene: 19.

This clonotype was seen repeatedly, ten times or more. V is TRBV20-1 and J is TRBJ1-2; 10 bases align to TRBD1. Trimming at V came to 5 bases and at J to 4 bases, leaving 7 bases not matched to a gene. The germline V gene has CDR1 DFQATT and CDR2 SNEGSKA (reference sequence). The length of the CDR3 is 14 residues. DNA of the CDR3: TGCAGTGCTTCCAGAGACAGGGGGCTCTATGGCTACACCTTC. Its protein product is CSASRDRGLYGYTF.

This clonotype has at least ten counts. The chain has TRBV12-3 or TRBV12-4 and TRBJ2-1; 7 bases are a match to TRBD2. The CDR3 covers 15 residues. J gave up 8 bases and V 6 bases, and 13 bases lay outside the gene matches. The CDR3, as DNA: TGTGCCAGCAGCCGGGGAGGGCCTTTCGGAGATGAGCAGTTCTTC. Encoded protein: CASSRGGPFGDEQFF.

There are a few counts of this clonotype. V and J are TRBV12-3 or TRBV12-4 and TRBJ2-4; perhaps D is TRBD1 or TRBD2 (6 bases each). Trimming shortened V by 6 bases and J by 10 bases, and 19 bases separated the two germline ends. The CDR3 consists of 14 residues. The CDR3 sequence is CASSPGGRGEIQYF. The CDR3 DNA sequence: TGTGCCAGCAGCCCCGGGGGCAGGGGTGAGATTCAGTACTTC.

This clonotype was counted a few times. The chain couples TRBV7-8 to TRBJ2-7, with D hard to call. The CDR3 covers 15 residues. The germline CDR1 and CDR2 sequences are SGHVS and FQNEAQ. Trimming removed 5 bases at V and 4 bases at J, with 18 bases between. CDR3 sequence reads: CASSPRLELLYEQYF. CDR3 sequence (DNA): TGTGCCAGCAGCCCGCGCCTAGAACTGCTATACGAGCAGTACTTC.

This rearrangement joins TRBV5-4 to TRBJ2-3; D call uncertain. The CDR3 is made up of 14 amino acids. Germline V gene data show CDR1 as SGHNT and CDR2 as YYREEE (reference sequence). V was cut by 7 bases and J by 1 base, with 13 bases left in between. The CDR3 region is CASGVVGRTDTQYF. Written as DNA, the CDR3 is TGTGCCAGCGGGGTAGTTGGGCGCACAGATACGCAGTATTTT.

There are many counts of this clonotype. The CDR3 bases are TGTGCCAGCAGCCGGGCTCCGACCCCCTACGAGCAGTACTTC. Residues: CASSRAPTPYEQYF. The chain joins TRBV12-3 or TRBV12-4 to TRBJ2-7; D remains ambiguous. The ends were cut back, 6 bases at V and 2 bases at J, with 14 bases in the middle. This CDR3 comprises 14 residues.

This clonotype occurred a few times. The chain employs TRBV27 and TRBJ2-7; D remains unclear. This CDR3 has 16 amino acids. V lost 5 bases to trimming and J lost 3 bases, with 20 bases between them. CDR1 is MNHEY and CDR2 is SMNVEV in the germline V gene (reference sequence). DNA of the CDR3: TGTGCCAGCAGTCCATCGACGATCCCTGTTAGCTACGAGCAGTACTTC. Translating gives CASSPSTIPVSYEQYF.

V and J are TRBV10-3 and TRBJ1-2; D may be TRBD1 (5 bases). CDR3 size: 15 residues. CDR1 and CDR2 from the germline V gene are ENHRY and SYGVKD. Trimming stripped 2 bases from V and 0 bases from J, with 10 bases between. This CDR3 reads CAISERSGSNYGYTF. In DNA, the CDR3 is TGTGCCATCAGTGAGCGTTCAGGGTCTAACTATGGCTACACCTTC.

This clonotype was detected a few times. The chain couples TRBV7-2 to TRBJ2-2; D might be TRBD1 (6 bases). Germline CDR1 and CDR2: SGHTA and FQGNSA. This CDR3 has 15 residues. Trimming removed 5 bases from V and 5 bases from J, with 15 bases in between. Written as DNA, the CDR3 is TGTGCCAGCAGCGCTAACTGGGGGCAAACCGGGGAGCTGTTTTTT. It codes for CASSANWGQTGELFF.

The CDR3 reads CASSLHVGRAAETQYF. CDR3 DNA: TGTGCCAGCAGCTTACATGTCGGGAGGGCCGCAGAGACCCAGTACTTC. The chain has TRBV7-2 and TRBJ2-5; 8 bases map to TRBD2. The junction had 9 bases not matched to a gene; V was cut back by 2 bases and J by 4 bases. The length of the CDR3 is 16 residues. Germline CDR1 and CDR2: SGHTA and FQGNSA. Full variable domain (outside the CDR3, taken from reference TRBV7-2 and TRBJ2-5): GAGVSQSPSNKVTEKGKDVELRCDPISGHTALYWYRQSLGQGLEFLIYFQGNSAPDKSGLPSDRFSAERTGGSVSTLTIQRTQQEDSAVYLCASSLHVGRAAETQYFGPGTRLLVL.

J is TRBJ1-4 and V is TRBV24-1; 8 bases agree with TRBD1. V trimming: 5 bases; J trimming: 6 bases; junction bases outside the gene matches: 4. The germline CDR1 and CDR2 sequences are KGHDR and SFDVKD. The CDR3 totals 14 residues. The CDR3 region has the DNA TGTGCCACCAGTGCGTCAGGGGGCGATGAAAAACTGTTTTTT. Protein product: CATSASGGDEKLFF.

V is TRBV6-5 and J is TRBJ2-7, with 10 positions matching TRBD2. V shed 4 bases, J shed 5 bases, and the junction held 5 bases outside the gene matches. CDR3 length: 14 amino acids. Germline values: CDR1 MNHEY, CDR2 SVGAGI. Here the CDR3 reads CASSFSSGSHEQYF. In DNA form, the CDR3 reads TGTGCCAGCAGTTTTTCTAGCGGGAGTCACGAGCAGTACTTC.

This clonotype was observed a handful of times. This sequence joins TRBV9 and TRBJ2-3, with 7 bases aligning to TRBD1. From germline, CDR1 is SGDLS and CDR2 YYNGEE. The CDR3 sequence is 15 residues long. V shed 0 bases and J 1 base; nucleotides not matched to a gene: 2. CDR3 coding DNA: TGTGCCAGCAGCGTAGGGGACAGCGGCACAGATACGCAGTATTTT. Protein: CASSVGDSGTDTQYF.

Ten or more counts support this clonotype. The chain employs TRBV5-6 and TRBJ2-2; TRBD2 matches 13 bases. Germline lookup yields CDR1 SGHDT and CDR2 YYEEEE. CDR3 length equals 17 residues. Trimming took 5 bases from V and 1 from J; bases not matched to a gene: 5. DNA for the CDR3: TGTGCCAGCAGACGACTAGCGGGAGGTCGGAACACCGGGGAGCTGTTTTTT. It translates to CASRRLAGGRNTGELFF.

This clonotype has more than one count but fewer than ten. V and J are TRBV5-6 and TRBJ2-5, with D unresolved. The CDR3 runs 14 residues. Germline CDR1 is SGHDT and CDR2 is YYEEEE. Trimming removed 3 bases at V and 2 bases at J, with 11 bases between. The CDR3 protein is CASSYTGLQETQYF. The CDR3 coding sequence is TGTGCCAGCAGCTATACCGGGTTACAAGAGACCCAGTACTTC.